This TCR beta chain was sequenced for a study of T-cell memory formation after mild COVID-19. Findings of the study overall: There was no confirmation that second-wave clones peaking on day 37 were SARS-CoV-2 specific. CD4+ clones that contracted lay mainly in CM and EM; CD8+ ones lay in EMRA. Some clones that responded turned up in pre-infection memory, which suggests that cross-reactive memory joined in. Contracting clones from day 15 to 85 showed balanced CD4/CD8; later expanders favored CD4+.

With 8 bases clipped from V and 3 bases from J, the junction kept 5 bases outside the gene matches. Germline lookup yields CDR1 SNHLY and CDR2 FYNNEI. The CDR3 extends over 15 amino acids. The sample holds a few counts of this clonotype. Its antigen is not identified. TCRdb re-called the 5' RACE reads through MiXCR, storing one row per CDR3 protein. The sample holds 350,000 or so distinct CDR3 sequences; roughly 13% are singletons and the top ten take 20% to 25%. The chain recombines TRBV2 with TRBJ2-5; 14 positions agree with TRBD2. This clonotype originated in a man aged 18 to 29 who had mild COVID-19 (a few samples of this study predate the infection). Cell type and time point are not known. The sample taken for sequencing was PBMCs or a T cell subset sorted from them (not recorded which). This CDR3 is CASGGLAGEEETQYF. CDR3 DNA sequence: TGTGCCAGCGGGGGACTAGCGGGGGAGGAAGAGACCCAGTACTTC.